Shown below are 31 T cell receptor beta chains from a single sample sequenced in a study of blood T cell repertoires in COVID-19. TCRdb's table, derived via immunoSEQ multiplex PCR, lists solely in-frame clones and lacks some. Seen here are some 300,000 clones, 88% observed once, and the top ten hold approximately 2%. The sequencing input was PBMCs or T cells enriched from blood (not recorded which). Source of these receptors: a woman aged 60-70 years in a cohort exposed to, infected with or recovered from COVID-19 (not recorded which).

This rearrangement joins TRBV7-9 to TRBJ2-2; TRBD1 aligns across 9 bases. The CDR3 is 15 amino acids. V trimming: 4 bases; J trimming: 2 bases; junction bases outside the gene matches: 2. Looked up from germline, CDR1 is SEHNR and CDR2 is FQNEAQ (reference sequence). CDR3 protein: CASSSTGGNTGELFF. CDR3 DNA sequence: TGTGCCAGCAGCTCGACAGGGGGTAACACCGGGGAGCTGTTTTTT.

The chain uses TRBV5-1 and TRBJ2-1; tentative D call: TRBD2 (6 bases). Germline V lookup: CDR1 SGHRS, CDR2 YFSETQ. Trimming took off 4 bases at V and 7 bases at J, with 24 bases between the two ends. The CDR3 contains 17 residues. The CDR3: CASSPGGFREVLNEQFF. DNA of the CDR3: TGCGCCAGCAGCCCTGGCGGTTTTAGGGAGGTCTTAAATGAGCAGTTCTTC.

The CDR3 sequence: CASSPPGLAGGILEQYF. The CDR3, as DNA: TGTGCCAGCAGCCCGCCGGGACTAGCGGGAGGGATCCTCGAGCAGTACTTC. V usage is TRBV13 and J usage is TRBJ2-7, with TRBD2 matching over 16 bases. Losses at the gene ends were 5 bases for V and 6 bases for J; bases not matched to a gene: 10. Germline V gene lookup returns CDR1 PRHDT and CDR2 FYEKMQ (reference sequence). The CDR3 sequence is 17 residues long.

This chain links TRBV6-6 with TRBJ1-3; 8 positions match TRBD1. The germline V gene encodes CDR1 MNHNY and CDR2 SVGAGI (reference sequence). Trimming cost V 5 bases and J 2 bases; bases outside gene matches: 11. This CDR3 spans 17 amino acids. CDR3 residues: CASSRILGQGTGNTIYF. CDR3 sequence (DNA): TGTGCCAGCAGTCGCATACTTGGACAGGGAACTGGAAACACCATATATTTT.

The chain is built from TRBV2 and TRBJ1-1, with TRBD1 matching 7 bases. Germline CDR1 and CDR2: SNHLY and FYNNEI. This CDR3 is built from 12 residues. J lost 5 bases, V lost 10 bases, and 7 bases had no gene match. CDR3 sequence (DNA): TGTGCCACCAGGGGGGCGCGGACTGAAGCTTTCTTT. Translated, it gives CATRGARTEAFF. Filled out from reference TRBV2 and TRBJ1-1, the complete variable domain reads EPEVTQTPSHQVTQMGQEVILRCVPISNHLYFYWYRQILGQKVEFLVSFYNNEISEKSEIFDDQFSVERPDGSNFTLKIRSTKLEDSAMYFCATRGARTEAFFGQGTRLTVV.

This clone showed up just a few times. The chain employs TRBV3-1 (or the pseudogene TRBV3-2) and TRBJ2-1, with 16 bases aligning to TRBD2. The trim removed 2 bases at V and 8 bases at J, leaving 6 bases unmatched. The germline gives CDR1 LGHDT, CDR2 YNNKEL (reference sequence). This CDR3 contains 17 residues. The CDR3 DNA reads as TGTGCCAGCAGCCAAACCGGGACTAGCGGGAGGGCCGATGAGCAGTTCTTC. Amino acid sequence: CASSQTGTSGRADEQFF.

This rearrangement joins TRBV5-4 to TRBJ2-1; 9 nucleotides align to TRBD1. This CDR3 comprises 15 residues. The junction had 8 bases not matched to a gene; V was cut back by 6 bases and J by 4 bases. Germline values: CDR1 SGHNT, CDR2 YYREEE (reference sequence). CDR3 DNA sequence: TGTGCCAGCACCCTGGGACAGGGCGCGTACAATGAGCAGTTCTTC. Encoded protein: CASTLGQGAYNEQFF.

V is TRBV27 and J is TRBJ2-7, with a tentative D call TRBD1 (7 bases). The CDR3 is made up of 16 amino acids. The V gene lost 5 bases and the J gene lost 2 bases, with 19 bases spanning the gap. From germline, CDR1 is MNHEY and CDR2 SMNVEV (reference sequence). The CDR3 coding sequence is TGTGCCAGCAGTCCCCGCGGTGGAGGGGGCACCTACGAGCAGTACTTC. It translates to CASSPRGGGGTYEQYF.

The chain is built from TRBV4-1 and TRBJ1-4; D possibly corresponds to TRBD1 (5 bases). This CDR3 contains 14 residues. Germline assignment: CDR1 MGHRA and CDR2 YSYEKL. The germline V and J ends were trimmed by 4 bases and 8 bases, with 14 bases remaining between them. The CDR3 region has the DNA TGCGCCAGCAGCCGAGGCGGTTCAGGGGAAAAACTGTTTTTT. Protein sequence: CASSRGGSGEKLFF.

The CDR3 sequence is CASSAGPETDTQYF. The DNA of the CDR3 is TGCGCCAGCAGCGCAGGGCCCGAGACAGATACGCAGTATTTT. The chain carries TRBV4-3 and TRBJ2-3; tentatively, D is TRBD1 (5 bases). The CDR3 sequence is 14 residues long. CDR1 and CDR2 (germline): LGHNA, YSLEER. V gave up 5 bases and J gave up 3 bases, with 12 bases separating them.

This clone was found once. V usage is TRBV16 and J usage is TRBJ1-2, with D uncertain. The CDR3 has 13 amino acids. The V and J ends lost 2 bases and 2 bases respectively, with 6 bases between them. CDR1 is KGHSY, CDR2 FQNENV, per germline. The CDR3 is CASSQPRNYGYTF. The CDR3 DNA reads TGTGCCAGCAGCCAACCGAGGAACTATGGCTACACCTTC.

V usage is TRBV12-1 and J usage is TRBJ1-2; the table's D call TRBD1 went unverified against the DNA. TRBV12-1 represents a pseudogene. CDR3 length: 14 residues. CDR3 nucleotide sequence: TGTGCCAGCAGCCCGCGGGACAGGGACTATGGCTACACCTTC. Translated, it gives CASSPRDRDYGYTF.

This chain uses TRBV6-2 or TRBV6-3 with TRBJ2-5; 7 nucleotides line up with TRBD1. With 2 bases clipped from V and 8 bases from J, the junction kept 11 bases outside the gene matches. The CDR3 consists of 15 residues. CDR1 MNHEY and CDR2 SVGEGT come from the germline V gene. In DNA, the CDR3 is TGTGCCAGCAGTTACCCAGGACAGGTGACCAGTACCCAGTACTTC. This codes for CASSYPGQVTSTQYF.

The chain employs TRBV6-5 and TRBJ2-1; tentatively, D is TRBD2 (7 bases). The CDR3 has 15 amino acids. V was trimmed by 7 bases and J by 5 bases, leaving 18 bases between them. CDR1 is MNHEY, CDR2 SVGAGI, per germline. The CDR3 reads CASTKGGRTDNEQFF. In DNA, the CDR3 is TGTGCCAGCACCAAGGGGGGGCGAACAGACAATGAGCAGTTCTTC.

This chain links TRBV9 with TRBJ1-2; TRBD1 matches 8 bases. The germline V gene encodes CDR1 SGDLS and CDR2 YYNGEE. V shed 2 bases and J 7 bases; nucleotides not matched to a gene: 16. The CDR3 totals 17 residues. The CDR3 coding sequence is TGTGCCAGCAGCGTCGACAGGGGAGGTTCGTTTAATCCTGGCTACACCTTC. Residues: CASSVDRGGSFNPGYTF.

The rearrangement joins TRBV19 to TRBJ1-4; TRBD1 agrees at 7 bases. CDR3 size: 14 residues. V lost 5 bases to trimming and J lost 4 bases; unmatched junction nucleotides: 4. Germline CDR1 is LNHDA and CDR2 is SQIVND (reference sequence). For the CDR3, the DNA is TGTGCCAGTAGTCCTGACAGGGTTAATGAAAAACTGTTTTTT. Translating it yields CASSPDRVNEKLFF.

This clone was observed a single time. J is TRBJ2-6 and V is TRBV15; maybe TRBD2 (7 bases). Germline V gene data show CDR1 as LNHNV and CDR2 as YYDKDF (reference sequence). The CDR3 is 21 amino acids. V lost 0 bases, J lost 4 bases, and 25 bases lay in between. CDR3 nucleotides: TGTGCCACCAGCAGAGAGGTCCTGGGGGGGCGGACAATGCGAGGGGCCAACGTCCTGACTTTC. It translates to CATSREVLGGRTMRGANVLTF.

The CDR3 region has the DNA TGTGCCAGCAACCCTCTTCTAGCGGGAGGCCAGAGGGCAGATACGCAGTATTTT. The encoded protein is CASNPLLAGGQRADTQYF. The rearrangement joins TRBV9 to TRBJ2-3; 11 nucleotides match TRBD2. This CDR3 contains 18 residues. V was pared by 6 bases and J by 4 bases, with 16 bases of the junction left unmatched. CDR1 is SGDLS, CDR2 YYNGEE, per germline.

CDR3 protein: CASSLGTARHIEQFF. CDR3 in DNA: TGTGCCAGCAGCCTCGGGACAGCCCGGCACATTGAACAGTTCTTC. J is TRBJ2-1 and V is TRBV7-9; 7 bases are shared with TRBD1. CDR1 is SEHNR, CDR2 FQNEAQ, per germline (reference sequence). J gave up 13 bases and V 5 bases, and 17 bases lay outside the gene matches. CDR3 length: 15 residues.

The chain is built from TRBV7-9 and TRBJ2-5; D is unclear. Trimming removed 5 bases from V and 2 bases from J, with 12 bases in between. The germline V gene encodes CDR1 SEHNR and CDR2 FQNEAQ (reference sequence). The CDR3 spans 14 residues. The CDR3 protein is CASSLPTEQETQYF. The CDR3 nucleotides are TGTGCCAGCAGCCTTCCGACGGAGCAAGAGACCCAGTACTTC.

This clone was recorded a few times. The rearrangement joins TRBV2 to TRBJ1-1; 11 nucleotides agree with TRBD1. V shed 9 bases and J 4 bases; nucleotides not matched to a gene: 4. Germline loops: CDR1 SNHLY, CDR2 FYNNEI. The CDR3 spans 13 residues. As DNA, the CDR3 is TGTGCCAGGAGAGGGACAGGGGGCACTGAAGCTTTCTTT. Its protein is CARRGTGGTEAFF.

V usage is TRBV4-3 and J usage is TRBJ1-3; 7 nucleotides match TRBD1. CDR1 LGHNA and CDR2 YSLEER come from the germline V gene. CDR3 length: 15 residues. With V trimmed by 6 bases and J by 4 bases, 9 bases remained unmatched. The CDR3 is CASSPEGTAGNTIYF. Written as DNA, the CDR3 is TGCGCCAGCAGTCCCGAGGGGACAGCCGGAAACACCATATATTTT.

The J gene is TRBJ1-2, the V gene TRBV2; maybe TRBD1 (5 bases). CDR1 is SNHLY, CDR2 FYNNEI, per germline. The CDR3 runs to 14 residues. V lost 6 bases, J lost 5 bases, and 16 bases lay in between. DNA for the CDR3: TGTGCCAGCAGCCTCAGTGGGGCTGGATATGGCTACACCTTC. Protein product: CASSLSGAGYGYTF.

The V and J genes are TRBV10-3 and TRBJ2-3; D is ambiguous. Germline CDR1 and CDR2: ENHRY and SYGVKD. The CDR3 covers 14 residues. Trimming stripped 3 bases from V and 2 bases from J, with 9 bases between. The CDR3 loop is CAISEPGSTDTQYF. As DNA, the CDR3 is TGTGCCATCAGTGAACCAGGATCCACAGATACGCAGTATTTT.

The V and J genes are TRBV5-4 and TRBJ2-6, with D possibly matching TRBD1 (5 bases). There are 15 residues in the CDR3. Germline loops: CDR1 SGHNT, CDR2 YYREEE (reference sequence). Between the trimmed V and J ends, which lost 4 bases and 0 bases, there was a span of 8 bases. The CDR3 loop is CASSPTGSGANVLTF. The CDR3 region has the DNA TGTGCCAGCAGCCCTACAGGCTCTGGGGCCAACGTCCTGACTTTC.

The chain uses TRBV12-3 or TRBV12-4 and TRBJ1-6; maybe TRBD1 (5 bases). The CDR3 is 11 residues long. V lost 7 bases to trimming and J lost 9 bases, with 7 bases between them. CDR3: CASKGFSPLHF. The CDR3 DNA sequence: TGTGCCAGCAAGGGGTTTTCACCCCTCCACTTT.

The V call is TRBV5-1, the J call TRBJ2-1, with TRBD2 identical over 10 bases. The CDR3 sequence is 16 residues long. Germline assignment: CDR1 SGHRS and CDR2 YFSETQ. J was trimmed by 2 bases and V by 2 bases; bases with no gene match: 4. CDR3: CASSFPGLATYNEQFF. CDR3 coding DNA: TGCGCCAGCAGCTTTCCGGGACTAGCGACCTACAATGAGCAGTTCTTC.

V is TRBV5-6 and J is TRBJ1-1; weak D call: TRBD1 (5 bases). Per germline, CDR1 SGHDT and CDR2 YYEEEE. The CDR3 loop spans 15 amino acids. V was pared by 0 bases and J by 6 bases, with 15 bases between. The CDR3, as DNA: TGTGCCAGCAGCTTGGCCCGCAGGGTTGTTGCTGAAGCTTTCTTT. Residues: CASSLARRVVAEAFF.

The chain employs TRBV7-2 and TRBJ1-6, with D maybe TRBD1 (5 bases). V was clipped by 0 bases and J by 4 bases, with 22 bases between them. This CDR3 region has 20 residues. CDR1 is SGHTA and CDR2 is FQGNSA in the germline V gene. The CDR3: CASSLARPSRGLLYNSPLHF. The CDR3 nucleotides read TGTGCCAGCAGCTTAGCCCGCCCTTCAAGGGGCCTCCTTTATAATTCACCCCTCCACTTT. The full variable domain, completed using reference TRBV7-2 and TRBJ1-6, is GAGVSQSPSNKVTEKGKDVELRCDPISGHTALYWYRQSLGQGLEFLIYFQGNSAPDKSGLPSDRFSAERTGGSVSTLTIQRTQQEDSAVYLCASSLARPSRGLLYNSPLHFGNGTRLTVT.

The rearrangement joins TRBV4-2 to TRBJ2-2; 8 bases line up with TRBD2. In germline, CDR1 is LGHNA, CDR2 YNFKEQ. V was pared by 1 base and J by 2 bases, with 6 bases of the junction left unmatched. CDR3 size: 17 residues. CDR3 DNA sequence: TGTGCCAGCAGCCAAGTGGTAGCGGGGATAAACACCGGGGAGCTGTTTTTT. It encodes CASSQVVAGINTGELFF.

The gene calls are TRBV9 and TRBJ2-1; TRBD2 matches at 7 bases. This CDR3 has 15 amino acids. J lost 6 bases, V lost 2 bases, and 8 bases had no gene match. Germline V gives CDR1 SGDLS, CDR2 YYNGEE. The CDR3 is CASSVRDYPANEQFF. The CDR3 nucleotides are TGTGCCAGCAGCGTGCGGGACTACCCTGCCAATGAGCAGTTCTTC. Using reference TRBV9 and TRBJ2-1 for the parts outside the CDR3, the full variable domain is DSGVTQTPKHLITATGQRVTLRCSPRSGDLSVYWYQQSLDQGLQFLIQYYNGEERAKGNILERFSAQQFPDLHSELNLSSLELGDSALYFCASSVRDYPANEQFFGPGTRLTVL.